Below, one T cell receptor beta chain is given with its context. Compared with germline, one end of the junction differs, possibly owing to a read error. The data were produced by immunoSEQ multiplex PCR, yet TCRdb's version contains in-frame clones alone and is incomplete. Counted here are about 2,600 clones, roughly 28% occurring once; the ten biggest clones make up 7.4%. The data derive from a study of T cells in localized non-small cell lung cancer. The CDR3 contains 16 residues. Germline CDR1 reads ENHRY; CDR2 reads SYGVKD. The chain couples TRBV10-3 to TRBJ1-5; tentative D call: TRBD1 (5 bases). This clonotype was sampled from a male donor at least 60 years old with stage II squamous cell lung carcinoma. The sample was lung tumor tissue, taken before any cancer treatment. CDR3 residues: CASSENPRGGNQPQHF. CDR3 DNA sequence: TGTGCCAGCAGTGAGAACCCTAGGGGTGGCAATCAGCCCCAGCATTTT.